The 5 T cell receptor beta chains presented below share a single source sample, sequenced in a study of cytomegalovirus exposure and HLA in healthy donors. With 60 Vbeta and 13 Jbeta primers, the PCR was carried out. The repertoire was sequenced with immunoSEQ multiplex PCR; TCRdb's copy has only in-frame clones and lacks some. Among more than 75,000 clones, around 68% were seen once, and the ten largest hold over 8%. The sequencing input was PBMCs. The receptors originated from a man aged 35 to 55 in good health and CMV-seropositive.

This CDR3 reads CASSQGGTGTYEQYF. The CDR3 region has the DNA TGCGCCAGCAGCCAAGGGGGGACAGGGACCTACGAGCAGTACTTC. The chain couples TRBV4-1 to TRBJ2-7; 9 nucleotides align to TRBD1. The CDR3 has 15 residues. The V gene's germline CDR1 is MGHRA and CDR2 YSYEKL. The J segment lost 2 bases and the V segment lost 1 base, leaving 3 bases of the junction unmatched.

Here the CDR3 DNA reads TGTGCCAGCAGTTCGCTTACTAGCGGGGGCGGTACGCAGTATTTT. Translation: CASSSLTSGGGTQYF. J is TRBJ2-3 and V is TRBV6-6; TRBD2 matches 11 bases. Germline V CDR1 and CDR2: MNHNY, SVGAGI (reference sequence). This CDR3 contains 15 residues. The J segment lost 8 bases and the V segment lost 4 bases, leaving 8 bases of the junction unmatched.

The rearrangement joins TRBV28 to TRBJ1-3, with a tentative D call TRBD1 (6 bases). The CDR3 runs 16 residues. Germline assignment: CDR1 MDHEN and CDR2 SYDVKM. V shed 8 bases and J shed 4 bases, with 21 bases lying between them. CDR3 in amino acids: CASQSGQSGLGNTIYF. The CDR3 DNA sequence: TGTGCCAGCCAATCTGGACAGTCTGGACTCGGAAACACCATATATTTT.

This clone turned up a few times. The chain recombines TRBV14 with TRBJ1-1; the D is unclear. This CDR3 comprises 14 residues. Trimming stripped 2 bases from V and 3 bases from J, with 10 bases between. Per the germline V gene, CDR1 is SGHDN and CDR2 is FVKESK. The CDR3 loop is CASSQNFEDTEAFF. In DNA, the CDR3 is TGTGCCAGCAGCCAAAACTTTGAGGACACTGAAGCTTTCTTT.

The chain links TRBV29-1 to TRBJ1-6; the match to TRBD1 covers 8 bases. The CDR3 is 16 residues long. From germline, CDR1 is SQVTM and CDR2 ANQGSEA. The CDR3 reads CTNPRTGRPYNSPLHF. DNA for the CDR3: TGCACCAATCCTCGGACAGGGAGGCCCTATAATTCACCCCTCCACTTT.